This is a list of T cell receptor beta chains from one sample in a study of shared clonotypes between healthy human individuals. Clones were read by immunoSEQ multiplex PCR, and TCRdb kept only the in-frame ones, dropping some. The profile shows about 490,000 clones, around 78% of them singletons. Sequenced input: PBMCs. The receptor set was obtained from a woman aged 40 to 50 in good health. Some clones in this sample may be carry-over from other donors' samples. Both conserved end residues are trimmed from each CDR3. Each record gives: D gene, V gene, CDR3 protein. A D gene is named only where the DNA matches it firmly.

>-|TRBV7-9
ASTSPSNTGELF
>-|TRBV7-3
ASSSMASTDTQY
>TRBD2|TRBV2
ASRIGGLAGAGSAGELF
>-|TRBV2
ASSLTGYNEQF
>-|TRBV28
ASTSPRYGGELF
>-|TRBV28
ASTPHNTGELF
>TRBD1|TRBV19
ASSINWDSGRRQY
>-|TRBV7-6
ASSLSPTYEQY
>TRBD2|TRBV19
ASSVRLAGSRSSYEQY
>TRBD1|TRBV10-3
AIGLVGTGVGEQY
>TRBD1|TRBV5-4
ASSQGQEQPQH
>-|TRBV2
ASSDRRSSYNEQF
>-|TRBV18
ASRPLNTGELF
>-|TRBV20-1
SARAGYEQY
>-|TRBV6-1
ASSEAGPGNTIY
>-|TRBV11-3
ASSRDVNTEAF
>TRBD1|TRBV5-6
ASSGRTGSLREQY
>-|TRBV27
ASSFVDTDTQY
>-|TRBV27
ASSLSGNQPQH
>TRBD1|TRBV11-2
ASSHRQGIYEQY
>-|TRBV19
ASRRVGDSTYNEQF
>TRBD2|TRBV5-1
ASSFTGTSGDTQY
>-|TRBV6-6
ASSFGANSNQPQH
>-|TRBV28
ASSFGYAGLTDTQY
>-|TRBV29-1
STGLGPGGTTDTQY
>-|TRBV29-1
SVQGFRDEQF
>-|TRBV11-2
ASRGISGANVLT
>-|TRBV11-2
ASSSRTGSSYNEQF